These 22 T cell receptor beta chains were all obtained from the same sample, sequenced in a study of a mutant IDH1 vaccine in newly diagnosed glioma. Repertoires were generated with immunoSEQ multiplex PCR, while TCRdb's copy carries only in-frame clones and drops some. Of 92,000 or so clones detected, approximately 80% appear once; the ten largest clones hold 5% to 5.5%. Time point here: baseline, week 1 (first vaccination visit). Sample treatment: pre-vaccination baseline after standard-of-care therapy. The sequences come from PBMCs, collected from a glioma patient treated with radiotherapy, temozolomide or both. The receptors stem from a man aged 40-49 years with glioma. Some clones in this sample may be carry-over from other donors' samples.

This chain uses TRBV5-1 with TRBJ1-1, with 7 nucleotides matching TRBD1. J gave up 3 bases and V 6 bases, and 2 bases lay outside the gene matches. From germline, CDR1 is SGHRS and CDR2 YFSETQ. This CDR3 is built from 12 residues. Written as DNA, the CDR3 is TGCGCCAGCAACCAGGGGGACACTGAAGCTTTCTTT. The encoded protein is CASNQGDTEAFF.

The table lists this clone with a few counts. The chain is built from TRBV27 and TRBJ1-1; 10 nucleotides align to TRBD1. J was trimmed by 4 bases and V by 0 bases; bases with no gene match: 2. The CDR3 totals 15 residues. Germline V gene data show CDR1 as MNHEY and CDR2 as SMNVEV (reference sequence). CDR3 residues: CASSLSGTGATEAFF. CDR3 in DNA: TGTGCCAGCAGTTTATCAGGGACAGGGGCCACTGAAGCTTTCTTT.

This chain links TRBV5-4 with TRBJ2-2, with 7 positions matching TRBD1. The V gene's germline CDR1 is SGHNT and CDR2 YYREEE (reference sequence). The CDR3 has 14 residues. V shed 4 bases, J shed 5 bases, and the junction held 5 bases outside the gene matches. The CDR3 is CASSIADRTGELFF. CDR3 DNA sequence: TGTGCCAGCAGCATCGCGGACAGGACCGGGGAGCTGTTTTTT.

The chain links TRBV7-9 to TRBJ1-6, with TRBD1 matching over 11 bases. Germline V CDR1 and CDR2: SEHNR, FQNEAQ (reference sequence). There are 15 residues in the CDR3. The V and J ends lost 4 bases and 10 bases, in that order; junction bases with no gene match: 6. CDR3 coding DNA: TGTGCCAGCAGCTCCGGACAGGGGGCGAGGTCACCCCTCCACTTT. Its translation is CASSSGQGARSPLHF.

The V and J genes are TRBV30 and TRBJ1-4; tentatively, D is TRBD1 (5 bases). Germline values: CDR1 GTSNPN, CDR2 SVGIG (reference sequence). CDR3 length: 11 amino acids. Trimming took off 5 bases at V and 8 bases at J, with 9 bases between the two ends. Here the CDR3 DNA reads TGTGCCTGGGGGGACCAGGAAAAACTGTTTTTT. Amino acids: CAWGDQEKLFF.

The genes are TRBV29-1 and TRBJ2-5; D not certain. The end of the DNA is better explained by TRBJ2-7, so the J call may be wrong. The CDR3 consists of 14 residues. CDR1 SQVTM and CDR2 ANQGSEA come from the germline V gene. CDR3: CSVGGSDAGYEQYF. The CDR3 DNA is TGCAGCGTTGGGGGATCTGACGCCGGCTACGAGCAGTACTTC.

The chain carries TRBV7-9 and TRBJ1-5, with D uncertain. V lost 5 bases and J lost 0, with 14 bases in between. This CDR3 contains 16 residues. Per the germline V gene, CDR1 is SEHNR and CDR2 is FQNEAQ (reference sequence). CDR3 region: CASSPSTLASNQPQHF. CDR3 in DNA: TGTGCCAGCAGCCCTTCGACACTGGCTAGCAATCAGCCCCAGCATTTT. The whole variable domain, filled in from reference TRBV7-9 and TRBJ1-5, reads DTGVSQNPRHKITKRGQNVTFRCDPISEHNRLYWYRQTLGQGPEFLTYFQNEAQLEKSRLLSDRFSAERPKGSFSTLEIQRTEQGDSAMYLCASSPSTLASNQPQHFGDGTRLSIL.

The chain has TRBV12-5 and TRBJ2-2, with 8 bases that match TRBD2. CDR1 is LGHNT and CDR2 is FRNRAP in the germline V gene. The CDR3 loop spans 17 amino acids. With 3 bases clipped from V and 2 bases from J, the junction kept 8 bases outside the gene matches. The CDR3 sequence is CASGFWSSGRNTGELFF. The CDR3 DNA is TGTGCTAGTGGTTTTTGGTCTAGCGGGCGCAACACCGGGGAGCTGTTTTTT.

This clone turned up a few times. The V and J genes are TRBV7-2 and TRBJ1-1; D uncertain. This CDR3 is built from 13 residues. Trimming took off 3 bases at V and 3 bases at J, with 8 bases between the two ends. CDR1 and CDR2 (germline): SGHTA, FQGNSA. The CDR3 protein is CASSFVVDTEAFF. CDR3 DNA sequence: TGTGCCAGCAGCTTCGTGGTGGACACTGAAGCTTTCTTT.

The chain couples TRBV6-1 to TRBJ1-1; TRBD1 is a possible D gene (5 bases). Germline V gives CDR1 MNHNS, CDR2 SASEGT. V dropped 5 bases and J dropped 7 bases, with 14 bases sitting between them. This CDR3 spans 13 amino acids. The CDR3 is CASSRGGISEAFF. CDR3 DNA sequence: TGTGCCAGCAGTCGGGGGGGGATAAGTGAAGCTTTCTTT.

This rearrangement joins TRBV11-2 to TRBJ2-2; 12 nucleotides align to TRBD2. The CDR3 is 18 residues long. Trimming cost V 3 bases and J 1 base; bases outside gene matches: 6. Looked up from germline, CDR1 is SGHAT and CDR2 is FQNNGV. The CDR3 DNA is TGTGCCAGCAGCTTCCGCGCGGGACTAGCGGGGAACACCGGGGAGCTGTTTTTT. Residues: CASSFRAGLAGNTGELFF.

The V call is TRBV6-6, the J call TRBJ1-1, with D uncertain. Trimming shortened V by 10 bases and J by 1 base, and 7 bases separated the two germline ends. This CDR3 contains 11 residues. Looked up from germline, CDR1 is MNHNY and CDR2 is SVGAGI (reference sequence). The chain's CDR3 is CATQTNTEAFF. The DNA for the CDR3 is TGTGCCACCCAAACGAACACTGAAGCTTTCTTT.

In DNA form, the CDR3 reads TGTGCCAGCTCCCTCGGGTCATCCTACGAGCAGTACTTC. Translating it yields CASSLGSSYEQYF. The V and J genes are TRBV18 and TRBJ2-7; D call uncertain. Germline CDR1 reads KGHSH; CDR2 reads LQKENI. The CDR3 loop spans 13 amino acids. Trimming took off 6 bases at V and 1 base at J, with 10 bases between the two ends.

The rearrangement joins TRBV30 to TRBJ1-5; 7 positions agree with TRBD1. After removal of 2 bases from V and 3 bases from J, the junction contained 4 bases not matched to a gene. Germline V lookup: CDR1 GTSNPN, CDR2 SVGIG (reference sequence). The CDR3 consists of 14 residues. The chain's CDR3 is CAWSPGGPNQPQHF. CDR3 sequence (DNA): TGTGCCTGGAGTCCAGGGGGGCCCAATCAGCCCCAGCATTTT.

The CDR3 DNA follows: TGCGCCAGCAGCCAAGATTCTAGGCCCTACGAGCAGTACTTC. Protein product: CASSQDSRPYEQYF. This chain links TRBV4-1 with TRBJ2-7, with unresolved D. V was clipped by 0 bases and J by 2 bases, with 8 bases between them. Germline V CDR1 and CDR2: MGHRA, YSYEKL. The CDR3 has 14 amino acids.

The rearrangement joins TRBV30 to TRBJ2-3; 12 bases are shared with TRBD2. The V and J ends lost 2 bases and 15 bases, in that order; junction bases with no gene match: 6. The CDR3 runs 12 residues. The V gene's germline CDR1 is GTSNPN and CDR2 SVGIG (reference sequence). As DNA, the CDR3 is TGTGCCTGGAGTCGACTAGCGGGGGCCTCTTATTTT. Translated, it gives CAWSRLAGASYF.

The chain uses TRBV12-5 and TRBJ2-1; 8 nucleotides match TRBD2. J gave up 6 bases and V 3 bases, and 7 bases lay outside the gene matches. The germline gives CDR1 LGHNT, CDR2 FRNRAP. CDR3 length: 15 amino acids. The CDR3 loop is CASGFASGWSNEQFF. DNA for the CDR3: TGTGCTAGTGGTTTCGCTAGCGGGTGGTCCAATGAGCAGTTCTTC.

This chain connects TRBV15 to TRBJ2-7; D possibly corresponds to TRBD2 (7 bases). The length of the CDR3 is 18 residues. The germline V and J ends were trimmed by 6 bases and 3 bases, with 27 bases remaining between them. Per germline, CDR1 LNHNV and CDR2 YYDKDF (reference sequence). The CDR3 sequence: CATRRGGRTSTSRYEQYF. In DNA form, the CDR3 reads TGTGCCACCAGGAGGGGGGGGCGGACGTCGACTAGTCGCTACGAGCAGTACTTC.

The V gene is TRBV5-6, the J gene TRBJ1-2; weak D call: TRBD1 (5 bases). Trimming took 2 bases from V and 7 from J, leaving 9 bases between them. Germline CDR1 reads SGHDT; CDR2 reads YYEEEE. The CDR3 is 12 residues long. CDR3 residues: CASSFRVGGYTF. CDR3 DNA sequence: TGTGCCAGCAGCTTCAGGGTGGGTGGCTACACCTTC. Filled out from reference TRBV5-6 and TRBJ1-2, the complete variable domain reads DAGVTQSPTHLIKTRGQQVTLRCSPKSGHDTVSWYQQALGQGPQFIFQYYEEEERQRGNFPDRFSGHQFPNYSSELNVNALLLGDSALYLCASSFRVGGYTFGSGTRLTVV.

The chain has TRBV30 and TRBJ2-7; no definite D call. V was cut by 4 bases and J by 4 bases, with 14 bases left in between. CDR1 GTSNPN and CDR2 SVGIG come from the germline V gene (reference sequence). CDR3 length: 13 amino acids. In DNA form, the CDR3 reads TGTGCCTGGACACTCGGAACCTCTTACGAGCAGTACTTC. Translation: CAWTLGTSYEQYF.

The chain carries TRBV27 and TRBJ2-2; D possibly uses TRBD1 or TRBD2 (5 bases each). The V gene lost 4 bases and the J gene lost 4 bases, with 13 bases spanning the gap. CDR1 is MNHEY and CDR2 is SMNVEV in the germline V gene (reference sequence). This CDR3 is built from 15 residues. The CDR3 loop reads CASSWVGVSTGELFF. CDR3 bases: TGTGCCAGCAGTTGGGTGGGGGTTAGCACCGGGGAGCTGTTTTTT.

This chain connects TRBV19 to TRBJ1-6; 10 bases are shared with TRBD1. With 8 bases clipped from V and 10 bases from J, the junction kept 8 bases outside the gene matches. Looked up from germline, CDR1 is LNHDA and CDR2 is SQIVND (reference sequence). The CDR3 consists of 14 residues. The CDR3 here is CASQAGTGASPLHF. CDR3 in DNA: TGTGCCAGTCAGGCCGGGACAGGGGCGTCACCCCTCCACTTT.